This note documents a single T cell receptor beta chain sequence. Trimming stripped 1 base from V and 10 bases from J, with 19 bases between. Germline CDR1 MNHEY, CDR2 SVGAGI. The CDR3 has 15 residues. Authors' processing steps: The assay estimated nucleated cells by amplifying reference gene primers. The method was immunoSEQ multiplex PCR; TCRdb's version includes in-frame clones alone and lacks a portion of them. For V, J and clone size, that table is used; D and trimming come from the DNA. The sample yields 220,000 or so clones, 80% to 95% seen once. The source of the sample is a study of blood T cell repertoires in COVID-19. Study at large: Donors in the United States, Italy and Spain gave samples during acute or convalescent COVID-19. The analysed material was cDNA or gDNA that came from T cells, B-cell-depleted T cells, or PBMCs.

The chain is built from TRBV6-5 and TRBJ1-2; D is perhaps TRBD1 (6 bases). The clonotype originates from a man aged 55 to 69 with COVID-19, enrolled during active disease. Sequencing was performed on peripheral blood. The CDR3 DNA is TGTGCCAGCAGTTACTGGGGATCCTCACAGGGAGTCTACACCTTC. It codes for CASSYWGSSQGVYTF.